These 5 T cell receptor beta chains originate from one sample sequenced in a study of regulatory T cells in long-lasting Graves disease (dated by TCRdb to about 2021). The time point label of this sample denotes: newly diagnosed GD, antithyroid drugs for less than 3 months. For both TCR sequencing and RNA sequencing, RNA was extracted from PBMCs in TRIzol. Libraries were built with multiplex PCR. The sequencing machine was an Illumina HiSeq 4000. To build TCR beta libraries, CDR3 regions were amplified by Arm-PCR using iRepertoire HTBI primers. In TCRdb, the public reads were trimmed at Q25 with fastp and aligned with MiXCR, with productive beta chains retained. Each entry is one CDR3 protein sequence, shown with its most common DNA and genes. The sample table lists 350,000 to 550,000 distinct CDR3 sequences, roughly 15% of them with a count of one. 23% of the sample goes to the ten largest clones.

This sample was also put to use in a study of T cells in Graves' hyperthyroidism and ophthalmopathy.

The sample consisted of peripheral blood mononuclear cells (PBMCs), taken at new diagnosis, from a patient treated with antithyroid drugs. The receptors come from a woman aged 18 to 35 with Graves disease. Donor details come from another sample of the same person, matched by shared clones.

The genes are TRBV18 and TRBJ1-2; TRBD1 is a possible D gene (6 bases). Deletions cut 6 bases from V and 2 bases from J, with 13 bases between. There are 14 residues in the CDR3. Germline loops: CDR1 KGHSH, CDR2 LQKENI. The chain's CDR3 is CASSSGVPNYGYTF. The CDR3 DNA reads as TGTGCCAGCTCGTCAGGGGTGCCCAACTATGGCTACACCTTC.

This clonotype was recorded many times. This sequence joins TRBV2 and TRBJ1-5, with TRBD1 as a possible D gene (5 bases). CDR3 length: 16 amino acids. The germline V gene has CDR1 SNHLY and CDR2 FYNNEI. V lost 3 bases and J 4 bases, leaving 16 bases between the germline ends. The CDR3 coding sequence is TGTGCCAGCAGTGATGGGGGGTTCCGTCGGAATCAGCCCCAGCATTTT. Its protein is CASSDGGFRRNQPQHF.

Only a few counts were recorded for this clonotype. This chain connects TRBV27 to TRBJ2-3; possible D gene TRBD1, 6 bases. This CDR3 is built from 13 residues. The V end was cut by 6 bases, the J end by 2 bases, with 9 bases between. Germline lookup yields CDR1 MNHEY and CDR2 SMNVEV (reference sequence). This CDR3 reads CASRDRYTDTQYF. The CDR3 coding sequence is TGTGCCAGCAGGGACAGATACACAGATACGCAGTATTTT.

The chain carries TRBV6-9 and TRBJ2-1, with D possibly TRBD1 on 6 matching bases. V lost 4 bases to trimming and J lost 8 bases, with 9 bases between them. CDR3 length: 12 residues. Germline assignment: CDR1 MNHGY and CDR2 SVAAGI. The CDR3 protein is CASSSGAHEQFF. CDR3 nucleotide sequence: TGTGCCAGCAGTTCAGGGGCCCATGAGCAGTTCTTC.

This clonotype was seen at least ten times. J is TRBJ2-7 and V is TRBV12-3 or TRBV12-4, with TRBD1 matching 12 bases. V shed 7 bases, J shed 6 bases, and the junction held 7 bases outside the gene matches. This CDR3 has 14 amino acids. The CDR3 region has the DNA TGTGCCAGCACTACGGGACAGGGGGCTTCCGAGCAGTACTTC. Its protein product is CASTTGQGASEQYF.